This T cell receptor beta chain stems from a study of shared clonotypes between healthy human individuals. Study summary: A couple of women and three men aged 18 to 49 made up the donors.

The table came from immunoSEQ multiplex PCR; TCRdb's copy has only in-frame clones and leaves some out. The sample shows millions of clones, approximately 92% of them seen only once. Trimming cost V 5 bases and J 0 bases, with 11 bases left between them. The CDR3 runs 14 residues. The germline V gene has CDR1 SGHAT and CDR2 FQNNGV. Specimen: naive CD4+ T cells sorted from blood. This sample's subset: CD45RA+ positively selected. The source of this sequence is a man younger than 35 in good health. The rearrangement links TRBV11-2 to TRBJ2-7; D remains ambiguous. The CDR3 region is CASSPQTSSYEQYF. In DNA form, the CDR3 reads TGTGCCAGCAGCCCTCAGACGAGCTCCTACGAGCAGTACTTC.